Below are 28 T cell receptor beta chains sequenced from a single sample in a study of cytomegalovirus exposure and HLA in healthy donors. The PCR was carried out with 60 Vbeta primers and 13 Jbeta primers. The repertoire was sequenced with immunoSEQ multiplex PCR; TCRdb's copy has only in-frame clones and lacks some. The data show over 120,000 clones, with roughly 70% seen just once and around 7% held by the top ten. The sequenced sample consisted of PBMCs. The receptors were gathered from a man aged 25 to 45 in good health and CMV-seronegative.

The chain links TRBV28 to TRBJ2-5; a possible D gene is TRBD1 (7 bases). V lost 6 bases and J 4 bases, leaving 15 bases between the germline ends. Germline V CDR1 and CDR2: MDHEN, SYDVKM. CDR3 length: 14 amino acids. DNA for the CDR3: TGTGCCAGCAGCTGGGGGCAGGGGGGAGAGACCCAGTACTTC. Translation: CASSWGQGGETQYF.

This chain joins TRBV12-5 and TRBJ2-7; D is undetermined. Germline assignment: CDR1 LGHNT and CDR2 FRNRAP. Trimming stripped 2 bases from V and 4 bases from J, with 6 bases between. This CDR3 region has 12 residues. The chain's CDR3 is CASGLTQYEQYF. CDR3 DNA: TGTGCTAGTGGTTTGACTCAATACGAGCAGTACTTC.

This clone has just one count. This sequence joins TRBV5-1 and TRBJ1-5; D is possibly TRBD1 (5 bases). The CDR3 sequence is 15 residues long. The germline gives CDR1 SGHRS, CDR2 YFSETQ. V dropped 4 bases and J dropped 6 bases, with 17 bases sitting between them. This CDR3 is CASSPLAGDGQPQHF. CDR3 nucleotides: TGCGCCAGCAGCCCCCTGGCGGGGGACGGTCAGCCCCAGCATTTT.

The CDR3 nucleotides read TGTGCCGGCAATCCGGGACAGGGGGCCAACTACGAGCAGTACTTC. This gives the protein CAGNPGQGANYEQYF. V is TRBV6-5 and J is TRBJ2-7; 12 positions match TRBD1. CDR1 and CDR2 from the germline V gene are MNHEY and SVGAGI. V gave up 11 bases and J gave up 3 bases; unmatched junction bases: 11. The CDR3 runs 15 residues.

A few counts support this clone. The chain combines TRBV28 with TRBJ1-4; D not certain. CDR1 and CDR2 from the germline V gene are MDHEN and SYDVKM. This CDR3 has 14 residues. The V gene lost 3 bases and the J gene lost 4 bases, with 9 bases spanning the gap. Written as DNA, the CDR3 is TGTGCCAGCAGTTTGAGGCAGTATAATGAAAAACTGTTTTTT. Translated, it gives CASSLRQYNEKLFF.

The chain's CDR3 is CASNPRGFSYEQYF. CDR3 nucleotide sequence: TGTGCCAGCAACCCCAGGGGGTTCTCCTACGAGCAGTACTTC. The chain carries TRBV6-1 and TRBJ2-7; 7 nucleotides agree with TRBD1. The CDR3 is made up of 14 amino acids. CDR1 MNHNS and CDR2 SASEGT come from the germline V gene. V shed 7 bases, J shed 0 bases, and the junction held 6 bases outside the gene matches.

The chain uses TRBV6-5 and TRBJ2-7; TRBD2 might be the D (6 bases). The CDR3 contains 13 residues. Looked up from germline, CDR1 is MNHEY and CDR2 is SVGAGI. V was trimmed by 3 bases and J by 1 base, leaving 7 bases between them. CDR3 loop: CASSYSGSYEQYF. The CDR3 DNA is TGTGCCAGCAGTTATAGCGGTTCCTACGAGCAGTACTTC.

The V gene is TRBV7-9, the J gene TRBJ2-1; 9 nucleotides match TRBD2. J lost 7 bases, V lost 3 bases, and 10 bases had no gene match. This CDR3 spans 16 amino acids. Germline-derived CDR1 and CDR2 are SEHNR and FQNEAQ (reference sequence). CDR3 in amino acids: CASSFRGGLAGNEQFF. As DNA, the CDR3 is TGTGCCAGCAGCTTTAGGGGGGGACTAGCTGGAAATGAGCAGTTCTTC.

V is TRBV5-5 and J is TRBJ1-1, with 9 nucleotides matching TRBD1. The CDR3 extends over 14 amino acids. CDR1 is SGHKS and CDR2 is YYEKEE in the germline V gene (reference sequence). J gave up 4 bases and V 0 bases, and 1 base lay outside the gene matches. CDR3 amino acids: CASSLGQGGTEAFF. CDR3 nucleotides: TGTGCCAGCAGCTTGGGACAGGGGGGCACTGAAGCTTTCTTT.

The chain has TRBV29-1 and TRBJ1-2; 9 nucleotides match TRBD1. The CDR3 has 13 residues. CDR1 is SQVTM and CDR2 is ANQGSEA in the germline V gene. V shed 8 bases and J 3 bases; nucleotides not matched to a gene: 7. CDR3 bases: TGCAGCCTTTGGACAGGGGAGGACTATGGCTACACCTTC. This encodes CSLWTGEDYGYTF.

The rearrangement uses TRBV19 and TRBJ2-3; 7 nucleotides agree with TRBD1. Trimming took 7 bases from V and 2 from J; bases not matched to a gene: 9. CDR1 is LNHDA and CDR2 is SQIVND in the germline V gene (reference sequence). The CDR3 extends over 15 amino acids. CDR3 amino acids: CASTQTTGLTDTQYF. CDR3 coding DNA: TGTGCCAGTACCCAAACGACAGGGCTCACAGATACGCAGTATTTT.

This chain links TRBV29-1 with TRBJ2-1; D unclear. Trimming shortened V by 0 bases and J by 5 bases, and 11 bases separated the two germline ends. CDR3 length: 14 amino acids. The germline V gene encodes CDR1 SQVTM and CDR2 ANQGSEA. The CDR3 here is CSVEDRVEHNEQFF. DNA for the CDR3: TGCAGCGTTGAAGATCGAGTAGAGCACAATGAGCAGTTCTTC.

This clone showed up just a few times. The chain is built from TRBV5-1 and TRBJ2-5, with D unclear. The DNA end favors TRBJ2-7, so the J call may be wrong. This CDR3 region has 11 residues. Germline CDR1 and CDR2: SGHRS and YFSETQ. DNA of the CDR3: TGCGCCAGCAGCTTGAATTACGAGCAGTACTTC. This gives the protein CASSLNYEQYF.

This clone was seen more than once but under ten times. The V gene is TRBV11-3, the J gene TRBJ2-2, with D maybe TRBD2 (5 bases). Trimming removed 1 base at V and 0 bases at J, with 6 bases between. This CDR3 has 15 amino acids. Germline values: CDR1 SGHNT, CDR2 YENEEA. Here the CDR3 reads CASSLAGTNTGELFF. CDR3 nucleotide sequence: TGTGCCAGCAGCTTAGCCGGGACGAACACCGGGGAGCTGTTTTTT.

In DNA form, the CDR3 reads TGTGCCAGCAGTGAGGGAGGACCGGGGATCAATCAGCCCCAGCATTTT. Protein product: CASSEGGPGINQPQHF. This rearrangement joins TRBV2 to TRBJ1-5; D gene uncertain. The CDR3 runs to 16 residues. Trimming took off 3 bases at V and 3 bases at J, with 15 bases between the two ends. Germline-derived CDR1 and CDR2 are SNHLY and FYNNEI.

The V gene is TRBV28, the J gene TRBJ2-7; 10 positions match TRBD1. V lost 5 bases to trimming and J lost 7 bases; unmatched junction nucleotides: 11. This CDR3 region has 15 residues. Looked up from germline, CDR1 is MDHEN and CDR2 is SYDVKM. The CDR3 nucleotides read TGTGCCAGCAGTCCCACCCCGGGACAGGGGAAAGAGCAGTACTTC. Protein product: CASSPTPGQGKEQYF.

This chain joins TRBV5-8 and TRBJ1-6, with D tentatively TRBD1 (6 bases). The CDR3 spans 15 residues. The germline gives CDR1 SGHTS, CDR2 YDEGEE. The V end lost 2 bases, the J end lost 6 bases, and 12 bases lay between the germline ends. CDR3 nucleotides: TGTGCCAGCAGCTTTCCGACAGGAGCTAATTCACCCCTCCACTTT. Its translation: CASSFPTGANSPLHF.

V and J are TRBV7-9 and TRBJ1-2; D is possibly TRBD1 (6 bases). V gave up 3 bases and J gave up 2 bases, with 16 bases separating them. The CDR3 totals 16 residues. CDR1 is SEHNR and CDR2 is FQNEAQ in the germline V gene (reference sequence). The CDR3 region is CASSFAGVLANYGYTF. Written as DNA, the CDR3 is TGTGCCAGCAGCTTCGCAGGGGTTCTAGCAAACTATGGCTACACCTTC.

The rearrangement uses TRBV25-1 and TRBJ2-1; 7 bases align to TRBD1. J lost 0 bases, V lost 4 bases, and 3 bases had no gene match. Looked up from germline, CDR1 is MGHDK and CDR2 is SYGVNS. The CDR3 loop spans 15 amino acids. CDR3 coding DNA: TGTGCCAGCAGTGCCTGGACAGGCTCCTACAATGAGCAGTTCTTC. Residues: CASSAWTGSYNEQFF.

The chain links TRBV30 to TRBJ2-1; no definite D call. CDR1 and CDR2 (germline): GTSNPN, SVGIG (reference sequence). With 3 bases removed from V and 10 bases from J, the gap between germline ends came to 10 bases. The CDR3 sequence is 11 residues long. The DNA of the CDR3 is TGTGCCTGGAGCAACCTTCGGGAGCAGTTCTTC. Its protein product is CAWSNLREQFF. The variable domain in full, with the rest retrieved from reference TRBV30 and TRBJ2-1, is SQTIHQWPATLVQPVGSPLSLECTVEGTSNPNLYWYRQAAGRGLQLLFYSVGIGQISSEVPQNLSASRPQDRQFILSSKKLLLSDSGFYLCAWSNLREQFFGPGTRLTVL.

This chain joins TRBV7-9 and TRBJ1-4; 10 positions match TRBD1. V lost 6 bases to trimming and J lost 8 bases; unmatched junction nucleotides: 9. The CDR3 contains 15 residues. CDR1 is SEHNR, CDR2 FQNEAQ, per germline (reference sequence). CDR3 DNA sequence: TGTGCCAGCAGGCCCCGACAGGGGGCTCGGGAAAAACTGTTTTTT. Amino acid sequence: CASRPRQGAREKLFF.

The V and J genes are TRBV5-1 and TRBJ2-2; a possible D gene is TRBD1 (6 bases). V dropped 5 bases and J dropped 2 bases, with 13 bases sitting between them. Looked up from germline, CDR1 is SGHRS and CDR2 is YFSETQ. This CDR3 contains 15 residues. CDR3: CASRPTGTNTGELFF. CDR3 DNA: TGCGCCAGCAGACCGACAGGTACTAACACCGGGGAGCTGTTTTTT.

In its sample, this clone was seen a few times. This sequence joins TRBV27 and TRBJ1-2, with D maybe TRBD1 (6 bases). Germline V gives CDR1 MNHEY, CDR2 SMNVEV (reference sequence). The V end was cut by 3 bases, the J end by 6 bases, with 20 bases between. The length of the CDR3 is 16 residues. The CDR3 here is CASSFLGYGGGHGYTF. CDR3 coding DNA: TGTGCCAGCAGTTTCTTAGGTTATGGGGGGGGGCATGGCTACACCTTC.

This clone has a single count. The chain has TRBV5-4 and TRBJ2-3, with 9 bases fitting TRBD2. V lost 4 bases to trimming and J lost 2 bases; unmatched junction nucleotides: 5. This CDR3 comprises 15 residues. Per the germline V gene, CDR1 is SGHNT and CDR2 is YYREEE (reference sequence). The CDR3 spells CASSGLAGPTDTQYF. CDR3 nucleotide sequence: TGTGCCAGCAGCGGTCTAGCGGGGCCCACAGATACGCAGTATTTT.

The CDR3 nucleotides are TGCGCCAGCAGCAGGGGCGAGCAGCCCCAGCATTTT. Its translation: CASSRGEQPQHF. This chain links TRBV10-1 with TRBJ1-5, with D perhaps matching TRBD1 (6 bases). V shed 6 bases and J shed 7 bases, with 10 bases lying between them. The CDR3 extends over 12 amino acids. The V gene's germline CDR1 is WNHNN and CDR2 SYGVQD (reference sequence).

The rearrangement uses TRBV6-5 and TRBJ2-7; 8 positions match TRBD1. V dropped 5 bases and J dropped 4; count of bases not matched to a gene: 7. Per the germline V gene, CDR1 is MNHEY and CDR2 is SVGAGI. This CDR3 is built from 14 residues. In DNA, the CDR3 is TGTGCCAGCAGTACTAGGACAGGGACATACGAGCAGTACTTC. Protein sequence: CASSTRTGTYEQYF.

This chain links TRBV28 with TRBJ1-1; D is uncertain. CDR3 size: 15 residues. Trimming removed 5 bases at V and 4 bases at J, with 17 bases between. Germline CDR1 is MDHEN and CDR2 is SYDVKM. The CDR3 loop reads CASSPPVEMSTEAFF. Written as DNA, the CDR3 is TGTGCCAGCAGTCCCCCCGTCGAGATGTCCACTGAAGCTTTCTTT.

The chain is built from TRBV15 and TRBJ2-2, with 7 bases identical to TRBD1. Germline CDR1 reads LNHNV; CDR2 reads YYDKDF (reference sequence). Trimming took 2 bases from V and 5 from J; bases not matched to a gene: 5. The CDR3 runs 15 residues. The CDR3 nucleotides are TGTGCCACCAGCAGAACAGGGGATAGAACCGGGGAGCTGTTTTTT. This encodes CATSRTGDRTGELFF. The full variable domain, completed using reference TRBV15 and TRBJ2-2, is DAMVIQNPRYQVTQFGKPVTLSCSQTLNHNVMYWYQQKSSQAPKLLFHYYDKDFNNEADTPDNFQSRRPNTSFCFLDIRSPGLGDTAMYLCATSRTGDRTGELFFGEGSRLTVL.